One and the same sample provided the 30 T cell receptor beta chains below, sequenced in a study of T cell repertoires in cytomegalovirus infection. Each CDR3 protein gets one entry after TCRdb re-called the reads with MiXCR. The sample records around 300,000 distinct CDR3 sequences, 8% to 10% being singletons. The sequencing sample was made of PBMCs. The receptors originated from a human donor in good health (CMV status not recorded). Some clones in this sample may be carry-over from other donors' samples.

Turning to this clonotype: The CDR3 carries no conserved terminal phenylalanine or tryptophan, so it likely arises from a read error. It is unclear where the CDR3 begins or ends on the DNA, so no DNA is shown, and the CDR3 is as TCRdb lists it. J is TRBJ2-1 and V is TRBV6-8; the table's D call TRBD1 went unverified against the DNA. The CDR3 length is 11 residues, termini included. The germline V gene has CDR1 MNHGY and CDR2 SAAAGT. CDR3 loop: CASSYGGERLL.

This clonotype came up a few times. CDR3 region: CASSPHGQVNTEAFF. CDR3 sequence (DNA): TGTGCCAGCAGCCCTCATGGACAGGTGAACACTGAAGCTTTCTTT. The rearrangement uses TRBV11-2 and TRBJ1-1, with 7 bases matching TRBD1. Germline loops: CDR1 SGHAT, CDR2 FQNNGV. V dropped 5 bases and J dropped 0; count of bases not matched to a gene: 6. The CDR3 extends over 15 amino acids.

This clonotype was detected a few times. This sequence joins TRBV4-1 and TRBJ2-1; D is uncertain. Germline CDR1 is MGHRA and CDR2 is YSYEKL. Trimming took off 0 bases at V and 9 bases at J, with 9 bases between the two ends. There are 13 residues in the CDR3. CDR3 protein: CASSQEKHLEQFF. The CDR3 coding sequence is TGCGCCAGCAGCCAAGAAAAGCATCTTGAGCAGTTCTTC.

This clonotype was seen ten or more times. CDR3 DNA sequence: TGTGCCAGCAGCCACGGACAGGGGGGTGTTTACGAGCAGTACTTC. Amino acid sequence: CASSHGQGGVYEQYF. The V gene is TRBV7-6, the J gene TRBJ2-7, with 10 bases identical to TRBD1. V trimming: 5 bases; J trimming: 4 bases; junction bases outside the gene matches: 8. The CDR3 has 15 amino acids. CDR1 and CDR2 (germline): SGHVS, FNYEAQ.

V gene TRBV7-3 combines with J gene TRBJ2-1; 10 bases align to TRBD2. The V gene's germline CDR1 is SGHTA and CDR2 FQGTGA. The CDR3 consists of 15 residues. V was clipped by 1 base and J by 6 bases; unmatched bases: 3. The CDR3 reads CASSLMPSGSNEQFF. DNA for the CDR3: TGTGCCAGCAGCTTAATGCCTAGCGGGAGCAATGAGCAGTTCTTC.

The table lists this clonotype with many counts. The V call is TRBV20-1, the J call TRBJ2-3, with D perhaps TRBD2 (6 bases). The CDR3 sequence is 17 residues long. Germline loops: CDR1 DFQATT, CDR2 SNEGSKA (reference sequence). Trimming removed 0 bases at V and 7 bases at J, with 23 bases between. Here the CDR3 reads CSARDRARDSPLYTQYF. The CDR3 DNA sequence: TGCAGTGCTAGAGATAGGGCCCGGGACTCGCCCTTGTATACGCAGTATTTT.

This clonotype showed up just a few times. The chain combines TRBV7-2 with TRBJ1-1; D remains unclear. The CDR3 length is 13 residues. Germline-derived CDR1 and CDR2 are SGHTA and FQGNSA. V was trimmed by 3 bases and J by 6 bases, leaving 11 bases between them. The CDR3 region is CASSFPGQAEAFF. In DNA, the CDR3 is TGTGCCAGCAGCTTCCCAGGCCAGGCTGAAGCTTTCTTT.

This clonotype was seen only a few times. This chain joins TRBV30 and TRBJ1-2, with 7 bases identical to TRBD1. The CDR3 covers 12 residues. Germline V gene sequence: CDR1 GTSNPN, CDR2 SVGIG (reference sequence). CDR3 DNA sequence: TGTGCACGGAGGACAGGTCACTATGGCTACACCTTC. It yields the protein CARRTGHYGYTF.

Only a few counts were recorded for this clonotype. The gene calls are TRBV7-3 and TRBJ1-6, with no clear D. The CDR3 contains 13 residues. Germline assignment: CDR1 SGHTA and CDR2 FQGTGA. V was clipped by 9 bases and J by 7 bases, with 13 bases between them. The CDR3 sequence: CARRVVPNSPLHF. DNA of the CDR3: TGTGCCAGGCGGGTCGTTCCGAATTCACCCCTCCACTTT.

This clonotype was recorded at least ten times. The rearrangement uses TRBV7-2 and TRBJ2-3, with TRBD2 identical over 8 bases. Germline V gives CDR1 SGHTA, CDR2 FQGNSA. The CDR3 length is 17 residues. The J segment lost 5 bases and the V segment lost 5 bases, leaving 15 bases of the junction unmatched. For the CDR3, the DNA is TGTGCCAGCAGCCCCCGGGGGGGGGCAGGATACGGAGATACGCAGTATTTT. Protein product: CASSPRGGAGYGDTQYF.

This chain connects TRBV10-3 to TRBJ2-7; TRBD2 is a possible D gene (6 bases). The CDR3 runs to 16 residues. V gave up 8 bases and J gave up 0 bases, with 20 bases separating them. Germline CDR1 and CDR2: ENHRY and SYGVKD. The CDR3 bases are TGTGCCATCTCGGGGGTTCTTAGCGCGAGCTCCTACGAGCAGTACTTC. Its protein is CAISGVLSASSYEQYF.

This chain uses TRBV5-1 with TRBJ2-2; 8 nucleotides match TRBD2. Trimming took 4 bases from V and 5 from J; bases not matched to a gene: 10. Germline CDR1 reads SGHRS; CDR2 reads YFSETQ. This CDR3 is 16 amino acids long. CDR3 loop: CASSPTSGKGTGELFF. CDR3 in DNA: TGCGCCAGCAGCCCTACTAGCGGAAAAGGGACCGGGGAGCTGTTTTTT. The variable domain in full, completed from reference TRBV5-1 and TRBJ2-2, reads KAGVTQTPRYLIKTRGQQVTLSCSPISGHRSVSWYQQTPGQGLQFLFEYFSETQRNKGNFPGRFSGRQFSNSRSEMNVSTLELGDSALYLCASSPTSGKGTGELFFGEGSRLTVL.

The chain joins TRBV4-3 to TRBJ1-2; perhaps TRBD1 as D (6 bases). Germline values: CDR1 LGHNA, CDR2 YSLEER. This CDR3 has 12 amino acids. V lost 2 bases to trimming and J lost 7 bases, with 8 bases between them. The CDR3, as DNA: TGCGCCAGCAGCCAACCAGGGGTTGGCTACACCTTC. It encodes CASSQPGVGYTF.

This chain connects TRBV27 to TRBJ1-4; D is uncertain. V lost 4 bases and J 8 bases, leaving 11 bases between the germline ends. CDR1 and CDR2 from the germline V gene are MNHEY and SMNVEV (reference sequence). The CDR3 has 13 residues. The CDR3 region is CASSSLQREKLFF. DNA of the CDR3: TGTGCCAGCAGTTCGCTCCAGCGAGAAAAACTGTTTTTT.

This clonotype appeared many times. This chain connects TRBV20-1 to TRBJ1-6, with D perhaps matching TRBD1 (6 bases). The CDR3 covers 13 residues. V shed 0 bases and J shed 10 bases, with 10 bases lying between them. Germline V CDR1 and CDR2: DFQATT, SNEGSKA (reference sequence). The CDR3: CSAREGARSPLHF. CDR3 nucleotides: TGCAGTGCTAGAGAGGGGGCAAGATCACCCCTCCACTTT.

To note about this clonotype: A much bigger clone sits one base away, suggesting this may be a read error. The J gene is TRBJ1-1, the V gene TRBV7-8; unclear D gene. Per germline, CDR1 SGHVS and CDR2 FQNEAQ. The CDR3 consists of 14 residues. CDR3: CVSSLGSLNTEAFF. The DNA of the CDR3 is TGTGTCAGCAGTTTAGGCTCTCTGAACACTGAAGCTTTCTTT.

This clonotype has only a few counts. The chain joins TRBV7-3 to TRBJ2-3, with D possibly called TRBD1 or TRBD2 (6 bases each). The V and J ends lost 6 bases and 3 bases respectively, with 16 bases between them. The CDR3 consists of 15 residues. Looked up from germline, CDR1 is SGHTA and CDR2 is FQGTGA. CDR3 residues: CASSSGGGLTDTQYF. DNA for the CDR3: TGTGCCAGCAGTTCAGGAGGGGGGTTAACAGATACGCAGTATTTT.

This clonotype was counted ten times or more. The chain recombines TRBV2 with TRBJ2-6; D is perhaps TRBD2 (7 bases). V was shortened by 6 bases and J by 4 bases, with 13 bases between the two germline ends. The CDR3 length is 15 residues. CDR1 and CDR2 (germline): SNHLY, FYNNEI. The CDR3 sequence: CASRKGGAGANVLTF. CDR3 sequence (DNA): TGTGCCAGCAGGAAGGGGGGGGCCGGGGCCAACGTCCTGACTTTC.

This clonotype appeared a few times. The chain has TRBV27 and TRBJ2-2, with D possibly being TRBD2 (6 bases). Trimming pared 7 bases from V and 5 bases from J, leaving 17 bases between. Germline V gives CDR1 MNHEY, CDR2 SMNVEV (reference sequence). There are 15 residues in the CDR3. CDR3 protein: CASTTGWGDTGELFF. In DNA form, the CDR3 reads TGTGCCAGCACAACGGGCTGGGGGGATACCGGGGAGCTGTTTTTT.

This sequence joins TRBV7-2 and TRBJ2-5; a weak D match, TRBD2 (7 bases). The CDR3 covers 13 residues. In germline, CDR1 is SGHTA, CDR2 FQGNSA. The V end lost 5 bases, the J end lost 5 bases, and 12 bases lay between the germline ends. The CDR3 sequence: CASSVRGGETQYF. Here the CDR3 DNA reads TGTGCCAGCAGCGTTAGGGGGGGGGAGACCCAGTACTTC. Full variable domain (remainder filled in from reference TRBV7-2 and TRBJ2-5): GAGVSQSPSNKVTEKGKDVELRCDPISGHTALYWYRQSLGQGLEFLIYFQGNSAPDKSGLPSDRFSAERTGGSVSTLTIQRTQQEDSAVYLCASSVRGGETQYFGPGTRLLVL.

This clonotype was counted a few times. The rearrangement links TRBV27 to TRBJ2-2; 13 nucleotides agree with TRBD2. Germline lookup yields CDR1 MNHEY and CDR2 SMNVEV (reference sequence). Trimming at V came to 5 bases and at J to 7 bases, leaving 10 bases not matched to a gene. The CDR3 is made up of 17 amino acids. In nucleotides, the CDR3 is TGTGCCAGCAGTACCCGACTAGCGGGGGGTTTTCTCGGGGAGCTGTTTTTT. This encodes CASSTRLAGGFLGELFF.

This clonotype has a count of ten or more. The rearrangement joins TRBV12-3 or TRBV12-4 to TRBJ2-5; D not certain. The CDR3 contains 12 residues. Trimming took 3 bases from V and 9 from J, leaving 11 bases between them. The DNA for the CDR3 is TGTGCCAGCAGTTTCTACAAGGAGCCCCAGTACTTC. The encoded protein is CASSFYKEPQYF.

The J gene is TRBJ2-7, the V gene TRBV6-5, with D possibly being TRBD2 (6 bases). From germline, CDR1 is MNHEY and CDR2 SVGAGI. Trimming removed 4 bases at V and 3 bases at J, with 16 bases between. The CDR3 is 15 residues long. CDR3 coding DNA: TGTGCCAGCAGTTCGGACGGAGGGCTTTACTACGAGCAGTACTTC. Protein product: CASSSDGGLYYEQYF.

This clonotype appeared many times. V and J are TRBV7-2 and TRBJ2-1, with TRBD2 matching over 8 bases. There are 16 residues in the CDR3. V lost 5 bases to trimming and J lost 7 bases; unmatched junction nucleotides: 13. The germline CDR1 and CDR2 sequences are SGHTA and FQGNSA. This chain's CDR3 is CASSPGASGSTNEQFF. In DNA form, the CDR3 reads TGTGCCAGCAGCCCAGGGGCAAGCGGGAGTACGAATGAGCAGTTCTTC.

This clonotype has a count of ten or more. The chain uses TRBV28 and TRBJ2-3; 7 bases fit TRBD2. There are 17 residues in the CDR3. V gave up 6 bases and J gave up 0 bases; unmatched junction bases: 12. In germline, CDR1 is MDHEN, CDR2 SYDVKM. For the CDR3, the DNA is TGTGCCAGCAGCCCAGTCCCCACTAGCGCGAGCACAGATACGCAGTATTTT. Amino acid sequence: CASSPVPTSASTDTQYF.

The chain has TRBV7-9 and TRBJ1-6; possible D gene TRBD1, 5 bases. Germline CDR1 reads SEHNR; CDR2 reads FQNEAQ (reference sequence). The CDR3 consists of 14 residues. V dropped 1 base and J dropped 5 bases, with 6 bases sitting between them. The CDR3 here is CASSLVGDNSPLHF. The CDR3 coding sequence is TGTGCCAGCAGCTTAGTAGGGGATAATTCACCCCTCCACTTT.

The rearrangement joins TRBV20-1 to TRBJ2-2, with 7 bases that match TRBD1. V dropped 0 bases and J dropped 5; count of bases not matched to a gene: 9. Germline V CDR1 and CDR2: DFQATT, SNEGSKA (reference sequence). The CDR3 is 16 residues long. The CDR3 region has the DNA TGCAGTGCTAGAGATCCTGAGGGGGCGCGAACCGGGGAGCTGTTTTTT. Translation: CSARDPEGARTGELFF.

The chain is built from TRBV27 and TRBJ1-4, with D unclear. V was pared by 3 bases and J by 0 bases, with 5 bases between. This CDR3 contains 14 residues. Germline values: CDR1 MNHEY, CDR2 SMNVEV (reference sequence). CDR3 residues: CASSLKATNEKLFF. The CDR3 DNA reads TGTGCCAGCAGTTTGAAGGCAACTAATGAAAAACTGTTTTTT.

The rearrangement joins TRBV7-2 to TRBJ2-2, with 16 bases that match TRBD2. The junction had 3 bases not matched to a gene; V was cut back by 5 bases and J by 6 bases. This CDR3 region has 16 residues. Germline V gene data show CDR1 as SGHTA and CDR2 as FQGNSA. CDR3 sequence reads: CASSQGLAGGAGELFF. CDR3 coding DNA: TGTGCCAGCAGCCAGGGACTAGCGGGAGGGGCCGGGGAGCTGTTTTTT.

The CDR3 reads CASSGGTGTDTQYF. CDR3 DNA: TGTGCCAGCAGCGGGGGGACAGGCACAGATACGCAGTATTTT. The V and J genes are TRBV11-1 and TRBJ2-3, with a tentative D call TRBD1 (7 bases). Germline assignment: CDR1 SGHAT and CDR2 FQDESV (reference sequence). V was cut by 5 bases and J by 1 base, with 10 bases left in between. This CDR3 has 14 amino acids. The full variable domain, rest sourced from reference TRBV11-1 and TRBJ2-3, is EAEVAQSPRYKITEKSQAVAFWCDPISGHATLYWYRQILGQGPELLVQFQDESVVDDSQLPKDRFSAERLKGVDSTLKIQPAELGDSAMYLCASSGGTGTDTQYFGPGTRLTVL.